A selection of T cell receptor beta chains follows, all from one sample in a study of T cell changes during pregnancy in multiple sclerosis. Clones were read by immunoSEQ multiplex PCR, and TCRdb kept only the in-frame ones, dropping some. This table has around 66,000 clones, 91% appearing once. The sample in question was peripheral blood, obtained in the third trimester of pregnancy. These receptors all stem from a female donor in good health, enrolled as a control in a pregnancy study. CDR3s leave out the opening cysteine and the closing phenylalanine or tryptophan. A D gene is named only where the DNA matches it firmly.

.,TRBV30,TRBJ2-7,8,AWRGDEQY
.,TRBV18,TRBJ2-1,13,ASSPPSGPVNEQF
.,TRBV7-9,TRBJ2-1,10,ASSTFGGEQF
.,TRBV1,TRBJ2-7,14,TSSLMKQGRSYEQY
TRBD1,TRBV7-6,TRBJ2-1,13,ASSPRTGGKNEQF
.,TRBV5-4,TRBJ1-1,13,ASRLGSAMNTEAF
TRBD2,TRBV25-1,TRBJ2-1,12,ASEGLAAYNEQF
TRBD1,TRBV7-8,TRBJ1-2,17,ASSLAVHGRTGTNYGYT
TRBD2,TRBV29-1,TRBJ2-1,12,SVTRGGSYNEQF
.,TRBV5-1,TRBJ1-1,12,ASSQQGGGTEAF
.,TRBV6-1,TRBJ1-1,11,ASSETLQGSAF
.,TRBV5-4,TRBJ2-7,14,ASSLGRWTGRDEQY
TRBD2,TRBV30,TRBJ2-3,12,AWSHSGGTDTQY
.,TRBV9,TRBJ1-5,13,ASSVGQMGNQPQH
.,TRBV14,TRBJ2-3,15,ASSQALGTYSTDTQY
TRBD2,TRBV7-2,TRBJ2-2,13,ASSSVGLAAGELF
.,TRBV13,TRBJ2-7,11,ASSFMSSYEQY
.,TRBV7-3,TRBJ1-1,12,ASSRQARSTEAF
.,TRBV2,TRBJ1-4,11,ASKKRQEEKLF
.,TRBV7-2,TRBJ2-1,10,ASSRLYNEQF
TRBD2,TRBV28,TRBJ2-3,15,ASRGLAGVTYTDTQY
.,TRBV5-1,TRBJ1-3,12,ASSDQGFGNTIY
.,TRBV10-3,TRBJ2-1,12,AISESAPNNEQF
.,TRBV11-2,TRBJ1-1,13,ASSLGHSARTEAF
TRBD1,TRBV29-1,TRBJ1-5,11,SVSDRVGQPQH
TRBD2,TRBV19,TRBJ2-7,13,ASSSLWTSSYEQY
.,TRBV11-2,TRBJ2-1,11,ASSLVGLDGQF
TRBD2,TRBV12-5,TRBJ2-1,14,ASGLVVSSGSYEQF
.,TRBV28,TRBJ2-7,15,ASSLSRTEWARHEQY
.,TRBV7-2,TRBJ2-1,13,ASSLAAGRGNEQF
TRBD1,TRBV9,TRBJ2-5,14,ASSPRDRGLQETQY
.,TRBV6-5,TRBJ1-2,12,ASSTLGPNYGYT
TRBD1,TRBV2,TRBJ1-2,10,ASRGTVYGYT
TRBD1,TRBV18,TRBJ1-2,13,ASSQIQGVEYGYT
.,TRBV6-5,TRBJ1-2,11,ASRPQGTYGYT
.,TRBV5-5,TRBJ2-7,10,ASSLDTYEQY
TRBD1,TRBV5-1,TRBJ2-1,14,ASSPGQGQNYNEQF
.,TRBV6-5,TRBJ1-4,13,ASSLDRSDNEKLF
.,TRBV10-3,TRBJ2-3,11,AVSGSRGDTQY
TRBD1,TRBV5-6,TRBJ2-1,12,ASSFLDRDLEQF
TRBD1,TRBV5-1,TRBJ1-2,13,ASSWGQGGDYGYT
.,TRBV27,TRBJ1-1,12,ASNQNGRNTEAF
TRBD2,TRBV4-1,TRBJ2-1,15,ASSQFPGLARYNEQF
.,TRBV27,TRBJ1-2,11,ASSLSPYYGYT
.,TRBV28,TRBJ1-5,10,ASSSVYQPQH
.,TRBV27,TRBJ1-5,11,ASSLWANQPQH
.,TRBV9,TRBJ2-6,13,ASSGADSGANVLT
TRBD1,TRBV5-1,TRBJ2-1,12,ASSEGQVENEQF
.,TRBV5-1,TRBJ1-4,13,ASSLLQGLLEKLF
.,TRBV6-5,TRBJ1-1,10,ASSYPNTEAF
TRBD2,TRBV30,TRBJ2-7,12,AWSRGTSGGEQY
TRBD2,TRBV9,TRBJ2-7,11,ASSATSGSQSF
.,TRBV10-1,TRBJ1-1,9,ASSRGDEAF
TRBD2,TRBV5-6,TRBJ2-1,14,ASSLEAGALWDEQF
.,TRBV6-5,.,12,ASSYAPLTYEQY
TRBD1,TRBV28,TRBJ1-1,12,ASSPPQGDTEAF
.,TRBV4-1,TRBJ1-2,13,ASSLRGGADYGYT